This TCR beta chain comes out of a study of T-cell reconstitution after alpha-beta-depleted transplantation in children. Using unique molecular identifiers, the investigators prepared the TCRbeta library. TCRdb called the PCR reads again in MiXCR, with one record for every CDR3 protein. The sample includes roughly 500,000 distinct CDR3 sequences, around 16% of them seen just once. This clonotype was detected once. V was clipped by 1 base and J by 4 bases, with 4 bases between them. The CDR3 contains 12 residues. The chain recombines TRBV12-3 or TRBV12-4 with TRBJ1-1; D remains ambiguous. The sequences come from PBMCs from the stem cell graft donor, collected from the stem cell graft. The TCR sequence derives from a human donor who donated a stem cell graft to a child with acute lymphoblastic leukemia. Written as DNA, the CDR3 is TGTGCCAGCAGTTTAGATACCACTGAAGCTTTCTTT. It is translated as CASSLDTTEAFF.